The text below deals with one TCR beta chain. TCRdb's table, derived via immunoSEQ multiplex PCR, lists solely in-frame clones and lacks some. Altogether tens of thousands of clones are present, under 85% being singletons, with the ten largest covering 19%. V was shortened by 1 base and J by 6 bases, with 16 bases between the two germline ends. Germline V gives CDR1 MGHDK, CDR2 SYGVNS. This CDR3 is 16 amino acids long. The entry originates in a study of identifying expanded T cells in peripheral blood. This TCR came from a person aged 18 to 70 in good health. The V and J genes are TRBV25-1 and TRBJ2-1; D tentatively fits TRBD1 or TRBD2 (5 bases each). The sample consisted of blood. In nucleotides, the CDR3 is TGTGCCAGCAGTGAATTGGGGTCCGGGGCCCGCAATGAGCAGTTCTTC. Its protein product is CASSELGSGARNEQFF.